This T cell receptor beta chain was documented in a study of blood T cell repertoires in COVID-19. Assay used: immunoSEQ multiplex PCR; TCRdb lists only in-frame clones, some missing. This sample has 310,000 or so clones; 80% to 90% occur once, and the top ten carry around 1.2%. Per germline, CDR1 SGHTA and CDR2 FQGNSA. The CDR3 length is 13 residues. V dropped 1 base and J dropped 4 bases, with 7 bases sitting between them. The chain links TRBV7-2 to TRBJ1-2; possible D gene TRBD1, 5 bases. Sequencing input: peripheral blood. The TCR was taken from a woman between 45 and 60 years old with acute or convalescent COVID-19. The DNA of the CDR3 is TGTGCCAGCAGCTTAGGGGGGGGCTATGGCTACACCTTC. Translated: CASSLGGGYGYTF. Full variable domain (rest looked up from reference TRBV7-2 and TRBJ1-2): GAGVSQSPSNKVTEKGKDVELRCDPISGHTALYWYRQSLGQGLEFLIYFQGNSAPDKSGLPSDRFSAERTGGSVSTLTIQRTQQEDSAVYLCASSLGGGYGYTFGSGTRLTVV.